This T cell receptor (beta chain) was captured in a study of CD8 T cells in ankylosing spondylitis. Whole-study findings and limits: Ankylosing spondylitis blood appeared to be characterized by a TCR beta motif of roughly eight highly homologous variants. There were earlier reports of some motif variants in reactive arthritis synovial fluid and blood. As reported, disease-linked clones showed significant enrichment in matched ankylosing spondylitis synovial fluid.

The CDR3 runs to 15 residues. Looked up from germline, CDR1 is DFQATT and CDR2 is SNEGSKA (reference sequence). J was trimmed by 7 bases and V by 0 bases; bases with no gene match: 6. Molecular-barcoded quantitative 5'-RACE produced these TCR beta libraries. MiXCR, applied by TCRdb to the 5' RACE reads, yields one record per CDR3 protein. The sample holds 200,000 to 300,000 distinct CDR3 sequences, roughly 25% seen once. Details on this clonotype: Its antigen remains unidentified.

This chain connects TRBV20-1 to TRBJ2-2; 9 bases line up with TRBD1. The clonotype comes from a male donor with ankylosing spondylitis or in good health (not recorded which). Sequenced input: blood, either unsorted or a sorted T cell fraction (not recorded which). The CDR3 nucleotides read TGCAGTGCTAGAGATCAGGGACAGGGCAACGGGGAGCTGTTTTTT. Its protein is CSARDQGQGNGELFF.